The 8 T cell receptor beta chains listed next were all sequenced from one sample in a study of cytomegalovirus exposure and HLA in healthy donors. PCR was performed using 60 Vbeta and 13 Jbeta primers. This table comes from immunoSEQ multiplex PCR, and its TCRdb copy is limited to in-frame clones, with some not included. Of 120,000 or so clones listed, over 80% are singletons. The sequencing input was PBMCs. All receptors derive from a man aged 18 to 29 in good health and CMV-seropositive.

This clone was detected only once. The rearrangement uses TRBV5-4 and TRBJ2-2; no clear D. CDR1 is SGHNT, CDR2 YYREEE, per germline (reference sequence). This CDR3 region has 14 residues. The V end was cut by 3 bases, the J end by 1 base, with 7 bases between. CDR3 amino acids: CASSSSLNTGELFF. In DNA form, the CDR3 reads TGTGCCAGCAGCTCCTCCTTGAACACCGGGGAGCTGTTTTTT.

The CDR3, as DNA: TGTGCCAGCAGTATCCGGGACAGGGGGGAGACCCAGTACTTC. Translated, it gives CASSIRDRGETQYF. The chain joins TRBV25-1 to TRBJ2-5, with 11 bases lining up with TRBD1. Unmatched junction bases numbered 4, after V lost 5 bases and J lost 5 bases. The CDR3 has 14 amino acids. Germline V gene lookup returns CDR1 MGHDK and CDR2 SYGVNS.

The chain carries TRBV4-1 and TRBJ2-3; 10 bases fit TRBD1. V gave up 8 bases and J gave up 4 bases; unmatched junction bases: 6. This CDR3 comprises 14 residues. CDR1 is MGHRA, CDR2 YSYEKL, per germline. CDR3 loop: CASARDRGADTQYF. The CDR3 DNA is TGCGCCAGCGCCCGGGACAGGGGCGCAGATACGCAGTATTTT.

The J gene is TRBJ1-2, the V gene TRBV7-9, with 7 positions matching TRBD1. With V trimmed by 4 bases and J by 8 bases, 10 bases remained unmatched. Per germline, CDR1 SEHNR and CDR2 FQNEAQ (reference sequence). The CDR3 extends over 14 amino acids. The CDR3 protein is CASSSAGQSVGYTF. CDR3 in DNA: TGTGCCAGCAGCTCCGCGGGACAGTCCGTCGGCTACACCTTC.

The J gene is TRBJ1-5, the V gene TRBV5-5; TRBD1 agrees at 7 bases. This CDR3 is built from 14 residues. Looked up from germline, CDR1 is SGHKS and CDR2 is YYEKEE (reference sequence). V lost 0 bases, J lost 4 bases, and 1 base stayed unmatched. The chain's CDR3 is CASSLGDRNQPQHF. CDR3 in DNA: TGTGCCAGCAGCTTGGGGGACAGAAATCAGCCCCAGCATTTT.

The chain recombines TRBV7-9 with TRBJ2-6; D remains ambiguous. Per the germline V gene, CDR1 is SEHNR and CDR2 is FQNEAQ (reference sequence). The V end lost 5 bases, the J end lost 0 bases, and 14 bases lay between the germline ends. The length of the CDR3 is 17 residues. CDR3 sequence: CASSTLSQYSGANVLTF. The CDR3, as DNA: TGTGCCAGCAGCACCCTTTCACAGTACTCTGGGGCCAACGTCCTGACTTTC.

V is TRBV4-2 and J is TRBJ1-4; D possibly corresponds to TRBD1 (5 bases). The CDR3 runs 16 residues. With 1 base removed from V and 5 bases from J, the gap between germline ends came to 14 bases. Germline V lookup: CDR1 LGHNA, CDR2 YNFKEQ. CDR3 sequence: CASSQGGELINEKLFF. CDR3 coding DNA: TGTGCCAGCAGCCAAGGGGGGGAACTGATAAATGAAAAACTGTTTTTT.

This clone has only one observation. Germline and junction disagree at one end, which may indicate a read error. The chain has TRBV7-9 and TRBJ1-1, with D maybe TRBD1 (6 bases). The V gene's germline CDR1 is SEHNR and CDR2 FQNEAQ (reference sequence). This CDR3 region has 12 residues. The CDR3 sequence: CSSSPTGQQAFF. CDR3 nucleotides: TGTTCCAGCAGCCCCACGGGACAACAGGCTTTCTTT. The full variable domain, rest sourced from reference TRBV7-9 and TRBJ1-1, is DTGVSQNPRHKITKRGQNVTFRCDPISEHNRLYWYRQTLGQGPEFLTYFQNEAQLEKSRLLSDRFSAERPKGSFSTLEIQRTEQGDSAMYLCSSSPTGQQAFFGQGTRLTVV.